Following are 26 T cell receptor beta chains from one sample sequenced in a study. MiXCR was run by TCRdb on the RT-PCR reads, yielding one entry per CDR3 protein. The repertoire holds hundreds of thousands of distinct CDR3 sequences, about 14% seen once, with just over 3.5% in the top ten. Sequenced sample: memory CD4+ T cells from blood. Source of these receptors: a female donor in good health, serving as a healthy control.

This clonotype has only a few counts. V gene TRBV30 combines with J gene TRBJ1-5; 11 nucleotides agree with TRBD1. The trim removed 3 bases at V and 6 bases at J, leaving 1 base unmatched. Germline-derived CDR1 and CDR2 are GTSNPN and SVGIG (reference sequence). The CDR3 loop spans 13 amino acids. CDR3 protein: CAWRGQGGQPQHF. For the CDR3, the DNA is TGTGCCTGGAGGGGACAGGGGGGTCAGCCCCAGCATTTT.

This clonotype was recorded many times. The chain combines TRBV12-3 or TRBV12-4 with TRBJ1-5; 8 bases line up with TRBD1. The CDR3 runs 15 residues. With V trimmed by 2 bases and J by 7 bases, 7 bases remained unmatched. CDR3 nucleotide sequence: TGTGCCAGCAGTTTACAGGGGGCAGCAGGACAGCCCCAGCATTTT. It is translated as CASSLQGAAGQPQHF.

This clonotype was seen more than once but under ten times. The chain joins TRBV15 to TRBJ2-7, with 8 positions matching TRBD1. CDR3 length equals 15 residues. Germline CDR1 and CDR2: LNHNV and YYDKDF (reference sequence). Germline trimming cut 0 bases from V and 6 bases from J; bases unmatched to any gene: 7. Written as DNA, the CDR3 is TGTGCCACCAGCAGAGATTTCGGGACAGGATCCGAGCAGTACTTC. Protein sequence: CATSRDFGTGSEQYF.

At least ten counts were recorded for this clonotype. The CDR3 DNA reads TGTGCCAGCAGTTTAAATTCGGTGGGGCCCTACGAGCAGTACTTC. This encodes CASSLNSVGPYEQYF. The chain employs TRBV12-3 or TRBV12-4 and TRBJ2-7; D perhaps matches TRBD1 (5 bases). V lost 2 bases and J 2 bases, leaving 13 bases between the germline ends. The CDR3 sequence is 15 residues long.

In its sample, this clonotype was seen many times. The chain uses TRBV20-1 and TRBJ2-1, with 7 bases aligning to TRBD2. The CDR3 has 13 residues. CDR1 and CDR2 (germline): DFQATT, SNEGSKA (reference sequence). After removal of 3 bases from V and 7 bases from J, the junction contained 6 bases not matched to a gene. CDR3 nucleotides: TGCAGTGCTAGGGGCGGGGGTCTAAATGAGCAGTTCTTC. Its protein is CSARGGGLNEQFF.

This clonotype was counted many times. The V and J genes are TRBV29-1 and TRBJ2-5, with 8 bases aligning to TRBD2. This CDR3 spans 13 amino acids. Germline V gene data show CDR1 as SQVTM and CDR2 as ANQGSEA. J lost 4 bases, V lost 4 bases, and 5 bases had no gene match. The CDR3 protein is CSVGAGRGETQYF. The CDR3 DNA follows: TGCAGCGTTGGGGCCGGGAGGGGAGAGACCCAGTACTTC.

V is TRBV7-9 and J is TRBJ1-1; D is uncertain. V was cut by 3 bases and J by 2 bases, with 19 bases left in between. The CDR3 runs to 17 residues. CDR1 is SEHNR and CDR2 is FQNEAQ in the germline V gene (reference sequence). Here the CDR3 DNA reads TGTGCCAGCAGCTTCGAGGGTCGAGGTTGGGGAAACACTGAAGCTTTCTTT. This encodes CASSFEGRGWGNTEAFF.

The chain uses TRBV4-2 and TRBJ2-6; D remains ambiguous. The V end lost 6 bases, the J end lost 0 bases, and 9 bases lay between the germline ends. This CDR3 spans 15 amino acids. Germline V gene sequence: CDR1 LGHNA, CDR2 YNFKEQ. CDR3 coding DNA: TGTGCCAGCAGTCATGGTTCCTCTGGGGCCAACGTCCTGACTTTC. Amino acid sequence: CASSHGSSGANVLTF.

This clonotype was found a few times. The CDR3 reads CSATPGQVLSPLHF. DNA for the CDR3: TGCAGTGCGACCCCGGGACAGGTCCTTTCACCCCTCCACTTT. The chain combines TRBV20-1 with TRBJ1-6; 8 bases are a match to TRBD1. Unmatched junction bases numbered 10, after V lost 6 bases and J lost 9 bases. Germline V gene lookup returns CDR1 DFQATT and CDR2 SNEGSKA (reference sequence). The CDR3 is 14 amino acids.

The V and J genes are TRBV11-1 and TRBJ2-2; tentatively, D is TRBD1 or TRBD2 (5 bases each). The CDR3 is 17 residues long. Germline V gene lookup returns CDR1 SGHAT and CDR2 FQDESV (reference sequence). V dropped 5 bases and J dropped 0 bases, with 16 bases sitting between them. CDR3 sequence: CASSLRGTDANTGELFF. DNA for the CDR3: TGTGCCAGCAGCCTACGAGGGACCGACGCGAACACCGGGGAGCTGTTTTTT.

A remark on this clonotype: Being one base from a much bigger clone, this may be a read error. The CDR3 sequence: CASSPRDYNEQFF. The DNA for the CDR3 is TGTGCCAGCAGCCCCCGGGACTACAATGAGCAGTTCTTC. The chain employs TRBV9 and TRBJ2-1; D is perhaps TRBD2 (5 bases). The CDR3 extends over 13 amino acids. V dropped 4 bases and J dropped 3 bases, with 8 bases sitting between them. Germline values: CDR1 SGDLS, CDR2 YYNGEE.

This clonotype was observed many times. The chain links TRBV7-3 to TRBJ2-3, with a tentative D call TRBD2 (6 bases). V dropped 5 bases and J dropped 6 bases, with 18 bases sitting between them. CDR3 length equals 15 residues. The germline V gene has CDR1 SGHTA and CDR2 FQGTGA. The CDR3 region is CASSTQGLPGDTQYF. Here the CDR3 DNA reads TGTGCCAGCAGCACCCAGGGACTGCCGGGGGATACGCAGTATTTT.

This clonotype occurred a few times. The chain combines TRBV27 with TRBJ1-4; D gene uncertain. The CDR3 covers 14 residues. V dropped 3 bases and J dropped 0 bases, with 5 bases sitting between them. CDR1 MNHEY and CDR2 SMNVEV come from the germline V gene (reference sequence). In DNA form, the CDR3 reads TGTGCCAGCAGTTTCGGTACAACTAATGAAAAACTGTTTTTT. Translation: CASSFGTTNEKLFF.

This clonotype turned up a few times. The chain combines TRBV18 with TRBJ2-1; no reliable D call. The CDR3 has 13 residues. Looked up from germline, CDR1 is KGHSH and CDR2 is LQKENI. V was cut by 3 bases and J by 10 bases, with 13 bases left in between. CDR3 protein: CASSPVGIEEQFF. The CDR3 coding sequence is TGTGCCAGCTCACCCGTTGGAATCGAGGAGCAGTTCTTC.

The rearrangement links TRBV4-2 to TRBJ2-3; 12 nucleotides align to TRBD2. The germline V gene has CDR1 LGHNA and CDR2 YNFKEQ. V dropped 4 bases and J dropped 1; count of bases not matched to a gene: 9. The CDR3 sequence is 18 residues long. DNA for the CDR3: TGTGCCAGCAGCCGGACTAGCGGGACACACCGGGGCACAGATACGCAGTATTTT. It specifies CASSRTSGTHRGTDTQYF.

The CDR3 DNA is TGTGCCAGCAGACTAGAGGGGACCCAGTACTTC. Protein product: CASRLEGTQYF. J is TRBJ2-5 and V is TRBV28; a weak D match, TRBD2 (5 bases). Trimming shortened V by 6 bases and J by 7 bases, and 9 bases separated the two germline ends. CDR3 length: 11 residues. Germline V gene sequence: CDR1 MDHEN, CDR2 SYDVKM.

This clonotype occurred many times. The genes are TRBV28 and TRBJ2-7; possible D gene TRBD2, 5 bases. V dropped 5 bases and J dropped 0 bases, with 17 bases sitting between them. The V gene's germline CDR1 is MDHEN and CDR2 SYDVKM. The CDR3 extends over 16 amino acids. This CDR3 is CASSPTGRLSSYEQYF. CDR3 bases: TGTGCCAGCAGTCCCACGGGGAGACTAAGCTCCTACGAGCAGTACTTC.

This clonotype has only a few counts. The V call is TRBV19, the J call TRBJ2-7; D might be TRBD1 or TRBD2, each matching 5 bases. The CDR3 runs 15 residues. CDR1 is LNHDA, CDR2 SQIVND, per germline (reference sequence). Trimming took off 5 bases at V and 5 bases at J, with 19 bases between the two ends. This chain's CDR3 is CASSSSGTAADEQYF. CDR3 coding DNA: TGTGCCAGTAGTTCATCCGGGACCGCCGCGGACGAGCAGTACTTC.

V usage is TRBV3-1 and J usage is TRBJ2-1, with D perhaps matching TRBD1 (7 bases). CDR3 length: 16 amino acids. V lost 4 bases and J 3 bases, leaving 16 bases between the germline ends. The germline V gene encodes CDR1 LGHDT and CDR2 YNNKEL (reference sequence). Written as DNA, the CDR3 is TGTGCCAGCAGCCGCGTAGGAGGGGGCCACTACAATGAGCAGTTCTTC. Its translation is CASSRVGGGHYNEQFF.

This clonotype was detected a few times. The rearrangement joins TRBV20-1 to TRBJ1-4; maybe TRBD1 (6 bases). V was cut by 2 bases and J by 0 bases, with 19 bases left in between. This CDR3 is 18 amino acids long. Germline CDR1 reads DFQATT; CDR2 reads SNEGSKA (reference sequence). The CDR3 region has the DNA TGCAGTGCTAGACACAGGGTTGCCGGTCTTGCAACTAATGAAAAACTGTTTTTT. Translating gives CSARHRVAGLATNEKLFF.

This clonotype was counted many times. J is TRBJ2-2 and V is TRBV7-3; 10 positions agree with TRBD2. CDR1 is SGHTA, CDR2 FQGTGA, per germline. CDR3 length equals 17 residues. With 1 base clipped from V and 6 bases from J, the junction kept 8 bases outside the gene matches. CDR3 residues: CASSLKAGGPSAGELFF. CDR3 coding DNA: TGTGCCAGCAGCTTAAAAGCGGGGGGGCCAAGCGCCGGGGAGCTGTTTTTT.

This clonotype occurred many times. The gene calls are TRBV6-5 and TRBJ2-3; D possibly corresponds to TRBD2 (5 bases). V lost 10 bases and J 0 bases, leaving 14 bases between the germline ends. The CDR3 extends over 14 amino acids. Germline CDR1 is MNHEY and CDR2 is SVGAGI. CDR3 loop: CAIAEAVSTDTQYF. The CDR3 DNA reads TGTGCCATCGCGGAGGCGGTGAGCACAGATACGCAGTATTTT.

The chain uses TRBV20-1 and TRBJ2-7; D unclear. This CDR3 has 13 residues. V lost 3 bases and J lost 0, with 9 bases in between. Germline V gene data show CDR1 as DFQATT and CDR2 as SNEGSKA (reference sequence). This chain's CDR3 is CSARTDISYEQYF. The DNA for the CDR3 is TGCAGTGCTAGGACGGATATCTCCTACGAGCAGTACTTC.

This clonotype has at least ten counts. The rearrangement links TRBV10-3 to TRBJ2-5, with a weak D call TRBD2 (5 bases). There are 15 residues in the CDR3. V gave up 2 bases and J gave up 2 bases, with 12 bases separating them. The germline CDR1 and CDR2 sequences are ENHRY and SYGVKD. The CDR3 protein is CAISERLAPQETQYF. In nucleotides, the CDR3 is TGTGCCATCAGTGAGCGTCTAGCCCCACAAGAGACCCAGTACTTC.

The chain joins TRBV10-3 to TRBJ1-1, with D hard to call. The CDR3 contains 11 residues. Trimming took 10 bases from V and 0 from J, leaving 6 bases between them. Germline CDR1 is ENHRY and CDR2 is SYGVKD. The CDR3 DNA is TGTGCCACGTTACTGAACACTGAAGCTTTCTTT. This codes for CATLLNTEAFF.

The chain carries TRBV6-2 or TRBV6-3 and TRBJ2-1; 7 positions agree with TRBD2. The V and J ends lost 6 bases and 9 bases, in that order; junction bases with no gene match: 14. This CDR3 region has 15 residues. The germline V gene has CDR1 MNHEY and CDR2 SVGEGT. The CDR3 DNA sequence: TGTGCCAGCAGCCGGGGGGTTTCGGCAATGGGTGAGCAGTTCTTC. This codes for CASSRGVSAMGEQFF.